The T cell receptor beta chain under discussion was sequenced for a study of control samples from healthy donors and cancer patients. Sequencing used immunoSEQ multiplex PCR; TCRdb keeps in-frame clones, though not all of them. The data contain about 150,000 clones, approximately 93% of them singletons. CDR1 SSHAT and CDR2 FNYEAQ come from the germline V gene (reference sequence). The CDR3 contains 18 residues. V gave up 5 bases and J gave up 6 bases; unmatched junction bases: 19. The sequence was collected from a man aged 35 to 55 in good health. Sequencing input: blood. This sequence joins TRBV7-7 and TRBJ1-1, with TRBD1 identical over 9 bases. CDR3 amino acids: CASSRATGTGRKLAEAFF. CDR3 coding DNA: TGTGCCAGCAGCCGAGCGACCGGGACAGGGAGGAAGCTAGCTGAAGCTTTCTTT.